Listed below are T cell receptor beta chains from one sample, sequenced in a study of cytomegalovirus exposure and HLA in healthy donors. Sequenced by immunoSEQ multiplex PCR; TCRdb stores in-frame clones only, minus some. The data contain 150,000 to 200,000 clones, over 65% of them singletons. Material for sequencing was PBMCs. These receptors all come from a woman in her thirties or forties in good health and CMV-seronegative. Each CDR3 is given with its conserved first and last residue. Fields, in order: clone size, V gene, CDR3 protein. Where a row states a size, it is once, few, many or the class of an expanded clone; other rows omit it.

>NA|TRBV11-2
CASSISLTGDPYEQYF
>few|TRBV6-5
CASSYSGEGITGELFF
>NA|TRBV5-4
CASTVTGSWGYTF
>NA|TRBV5-1
CASSLASGVNTEAFF
>NA|TRBV28
CATGGQPVEKLFF
>NA|TRBV10-3
CAIAGTGLNTEAFF
>NA|TRBV6-1
CASSERSDRVAGELFF
>NA|TRBV5-5
CASSRGNTEAFF
>NA|TRBV5-4
CASSFQGETQYF
>NA|TRBV2
CASSRDRGPANYGYTF
>NA|TRBV4-2
CASSQDRRETQYF
>NA|TRBV7-9
CASSLAHALNNEQFF
>few|TRBV4-1
CASSPGLVWAGELFF
>NA|TRBV2
CASSVTGSKAFF
>NA|TRBV20-1
CSAGRGEELFF
>NA|TRBV7-9
CASSLDEAGADTQYF
>NA|TRBV4-1
CASSQNRDYGYTF
>NA|TRBV18
CASSRSKGQGTDTQYF
>NA|TRBV11-2
CASNKAGPGKNIQYF
>few|TRBV5-1
CASSSTGNTEAFF
>NA|TRBV7-2
CASSLQTGKFVTDTQYF
>NA|TRBV5-1
CASSLMGGAEAFF
>few|TRBV27
CASSRRQGQGYNYGYTF
>NA|TRBV7-9
CASTQGTGTDEQFF
>NA|TRBV4-1
CASRDRQGSMAEAFF
>NA|TRBV2
CASREGQGGNQPQHF
>NA|TRBV4-1
CASSQGTGGRYTQYF
>NA|TRBV6-5
CASSYSNRGLTEAFF
>NA|TRBV15
CATSRIRVGQGAYEQYF
>few|TRBV4-2
CASSQDIGVVRAAAFF
>once|TRBV4-1
CASKSSGTGKREQYF
>NA|TRBV12-5
CASGLFWLQGNQPQHF
>NA|TRBV5-6
CASGETGTDSYEQYF
>NA|TRBV9
CASIFNRGNQPQHF
>NA|TRBV10-3
CAIREPGGNSPLHF
>NA|TRBV4-1
CASRTGVRGEKLFF
>NA|TRBV18
CASSQDRGGGYTF
>few|TRBV5-1
CASSFRDRSFYSNQPQHF
>NA|TRBV27
CASSGGGTGVYEQYF
>NA|TRBV7-9
CASSLVLGAAGNTIYF
>NA|TRBV9
CASSVGAGGTFGYGYTF
>NA|TRBV5-1
CASSSVKKTDTQYF
>NA|TRBV6-1
CASRPGQGAGKLFF
>few|TRBV11-1
CASSTGGSYNEQFF
>NA|TRBV20-1
CSASGVWGYTF
>NA|TRBV5-3
CARSLAETGDRLTKLCLDGYTF
>NA|TRBV6-5
CASSYWGSGDEQFF
>once|TRBV4-1
CASSQEAQLIGQFF
>NA|TRBV7-2
CASSLLASGNEQYF
>NA|TRBV5-1
CASSLNGAGYNEQFF
>few|TRBV19
CASQDRPNYSNQPQHF
>NA|TRBV10-1
CASSTGTSGLNEQFF